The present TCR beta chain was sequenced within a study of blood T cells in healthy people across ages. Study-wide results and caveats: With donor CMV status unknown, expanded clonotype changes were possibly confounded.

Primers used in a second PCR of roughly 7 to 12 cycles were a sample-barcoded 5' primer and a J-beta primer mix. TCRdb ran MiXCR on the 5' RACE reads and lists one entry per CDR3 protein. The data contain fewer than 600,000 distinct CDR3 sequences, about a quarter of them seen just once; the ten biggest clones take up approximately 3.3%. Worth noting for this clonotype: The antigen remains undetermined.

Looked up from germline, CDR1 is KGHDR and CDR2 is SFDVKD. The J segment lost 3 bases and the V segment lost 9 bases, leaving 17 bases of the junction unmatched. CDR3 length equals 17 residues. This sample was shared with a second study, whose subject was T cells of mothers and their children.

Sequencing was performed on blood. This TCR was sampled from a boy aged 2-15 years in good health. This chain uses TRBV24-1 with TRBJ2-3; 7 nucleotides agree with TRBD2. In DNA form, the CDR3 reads TGTGCCACCTCGGGCGGGAGTGGGGATTTTAGGACAGATACGCAGTATTTT. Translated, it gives CATSGGSGDFRTDTQYF.